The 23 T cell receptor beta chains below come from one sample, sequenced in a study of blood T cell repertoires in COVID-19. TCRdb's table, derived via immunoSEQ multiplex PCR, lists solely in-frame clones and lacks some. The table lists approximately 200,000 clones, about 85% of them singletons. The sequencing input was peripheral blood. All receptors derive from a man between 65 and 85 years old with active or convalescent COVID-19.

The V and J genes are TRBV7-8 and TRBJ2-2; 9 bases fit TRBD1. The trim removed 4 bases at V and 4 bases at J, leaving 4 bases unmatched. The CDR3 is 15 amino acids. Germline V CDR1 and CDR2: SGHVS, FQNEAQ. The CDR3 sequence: CASSSMDRGTGELFF. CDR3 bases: TGTGCCAGCAGCTCCATGGACAGGGGCACCGGGGAGCTGTTTTTT.

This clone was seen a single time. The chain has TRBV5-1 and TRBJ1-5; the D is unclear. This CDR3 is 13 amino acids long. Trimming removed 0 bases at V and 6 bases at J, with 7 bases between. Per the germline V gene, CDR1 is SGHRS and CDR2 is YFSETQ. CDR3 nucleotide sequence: TGCGCCAGCAGCTTGGGGGCTGGTCAGCCCCAGCATTTT. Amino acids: CASSLGAGQPQHF.

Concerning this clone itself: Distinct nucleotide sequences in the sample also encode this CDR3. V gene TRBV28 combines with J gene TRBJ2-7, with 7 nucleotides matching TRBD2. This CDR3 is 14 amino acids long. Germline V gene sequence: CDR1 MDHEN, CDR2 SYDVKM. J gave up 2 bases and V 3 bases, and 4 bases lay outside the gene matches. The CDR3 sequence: CASSFPGTTYEQYF. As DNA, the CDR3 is TGTGCCAGCAGTTTCCCCGGGACTACCTACGAGCAGTACTTC.

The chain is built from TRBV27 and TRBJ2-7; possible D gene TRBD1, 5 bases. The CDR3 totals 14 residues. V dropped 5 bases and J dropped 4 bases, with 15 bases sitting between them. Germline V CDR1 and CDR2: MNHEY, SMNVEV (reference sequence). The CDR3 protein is CASSPRAGWYEQYF. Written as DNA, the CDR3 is TGTGCCAGCAGTCCTCGGGCAGGGTGGTACGAGCAGTACTTC.

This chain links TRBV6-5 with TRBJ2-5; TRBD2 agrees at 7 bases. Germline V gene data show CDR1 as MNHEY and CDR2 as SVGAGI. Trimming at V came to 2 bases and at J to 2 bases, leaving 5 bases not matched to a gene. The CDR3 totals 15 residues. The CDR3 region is CASSYLGLQQETQYF. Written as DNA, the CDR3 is TGTGCCAGCAGTTACCTGGGACTACAACAAGAGACCCAGTACTTC.

The CDR3 sequence: CASSMFPGSNQPQHF. The CDR3 DNA reads TGTGCCAGTAGTATGTTCCCGGGGAGCAATCAGCCCCAGCATTTT. This chain uses TRBV19 with TRBJ1-5; D gene ambiguous. This CDR3 is built from 15 residues. CDR1 and CDR2 (germline): LNHDA, SQIVND (reference sequence). Trimming pared 3 bases from V and 1 base from J, leaving 10 bases between.

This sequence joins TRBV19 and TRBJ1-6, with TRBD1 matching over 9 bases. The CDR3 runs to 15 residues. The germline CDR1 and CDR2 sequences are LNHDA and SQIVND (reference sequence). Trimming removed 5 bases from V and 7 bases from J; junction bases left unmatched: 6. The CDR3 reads CASSAGTGINSPLHF. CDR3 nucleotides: TGTGCCAGTAGTGCCGGGACAGGGATCAATTCACCCCTCCACTTT.

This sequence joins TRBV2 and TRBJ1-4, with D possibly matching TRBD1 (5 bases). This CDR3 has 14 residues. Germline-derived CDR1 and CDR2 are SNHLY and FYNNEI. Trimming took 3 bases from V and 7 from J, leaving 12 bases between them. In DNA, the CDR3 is TGTGCCAGCAGTGAGCCCAGGGCCGGTGAAAAACTGTTTTTT. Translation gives CASSEPRAGEKLFF.

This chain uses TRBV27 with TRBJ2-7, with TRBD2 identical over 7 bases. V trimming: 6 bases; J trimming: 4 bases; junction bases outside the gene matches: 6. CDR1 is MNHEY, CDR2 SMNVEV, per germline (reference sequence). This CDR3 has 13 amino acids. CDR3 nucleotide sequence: TGTGCCAGCAGACATGGGGGGGGGTACGAGCAGTACTTC. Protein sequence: CASRHGGGYEQYF.

In DNA form, the CDR3 reads TGTGCCAGCAGCCAAGGGACAGGGGCCCTTTGGGAAAAACTGTTTTTT. It specifies CASSQGTGALWEKLFF. V is TRBV3-1 (or the pseudogene TRBV3-2) and J is TRBJ1-4, with TRBD1 identical over 9 bases. Germline-derived CDR1 and CDR2 are LGHDT and YNNKEL (reference sequence). CDR3 length: 16 residues. With 1 base clipped from V and 8 bases from J, the junction kept 8 bases outside the gene matches.

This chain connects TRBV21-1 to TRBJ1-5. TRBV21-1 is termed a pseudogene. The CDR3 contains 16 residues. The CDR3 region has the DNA TGTGCCAGCAGCAAAGCGGTCGGGTATAGCAATCAGCCCCAGCATTTT. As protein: CASSKAVGYSNQPQHF.

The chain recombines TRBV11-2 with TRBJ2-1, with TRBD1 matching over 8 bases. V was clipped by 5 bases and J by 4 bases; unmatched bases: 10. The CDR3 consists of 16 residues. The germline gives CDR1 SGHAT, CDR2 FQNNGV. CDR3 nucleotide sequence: TGTGCCAGCAGCCAGCTCCGTAACAGGGGGTACAATGAGCAGTTCTTC. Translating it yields CASSQLRNRGYNEQFF. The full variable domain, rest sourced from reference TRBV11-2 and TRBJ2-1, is EAGVAQSPRYKIIEKRQSVAFWCNPISGHATLYWYQQILGQGPKLLIQFQNNGVVDDSQLPKDRFSAERLKGVDSTLKIQPAKLEDSAVYLCASSQLRNRGYNEQFFGPGTRLTVL.

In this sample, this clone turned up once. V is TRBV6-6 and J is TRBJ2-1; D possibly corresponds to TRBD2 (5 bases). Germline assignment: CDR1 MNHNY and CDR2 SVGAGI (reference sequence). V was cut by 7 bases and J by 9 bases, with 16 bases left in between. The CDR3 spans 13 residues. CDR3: CASTFAPRAEQFF. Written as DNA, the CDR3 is TGTGCCAGCACGTTCGCCCCGAGGGCTGAGCAGTTCTTC.

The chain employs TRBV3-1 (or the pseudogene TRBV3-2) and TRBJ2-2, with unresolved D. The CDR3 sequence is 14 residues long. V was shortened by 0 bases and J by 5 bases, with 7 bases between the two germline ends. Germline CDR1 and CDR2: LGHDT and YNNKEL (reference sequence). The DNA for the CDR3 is TGTGCCAGCAGCCAAGATATCCTGACCGGGGAGCTGTTTTTT. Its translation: CASSQDILTGELFF.

DNA of the CDR3: TGTGCCAGTAGCCCCGACACTAATCAGCCCCAGCATTTT. Translated: CASSPDTNQPQHF. This sequence joins TRBV19 and TRBJ1-5; D uncertain. Germline CDR1 and CDR2: LNHDA and SQIVND (reference sequence). CDR3 length: 13 residues. Trimming took off 6 bases at V and 4 bases at J, with 10 bases between the two ends.

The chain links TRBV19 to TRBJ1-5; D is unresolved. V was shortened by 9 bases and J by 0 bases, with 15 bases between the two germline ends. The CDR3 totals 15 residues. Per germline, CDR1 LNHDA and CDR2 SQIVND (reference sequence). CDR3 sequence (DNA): TGTGCCAGACGAAGACCAGCGATTAGCAATCAGCCCCAGCATTTT. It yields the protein CARRRPAISNQPQHF.

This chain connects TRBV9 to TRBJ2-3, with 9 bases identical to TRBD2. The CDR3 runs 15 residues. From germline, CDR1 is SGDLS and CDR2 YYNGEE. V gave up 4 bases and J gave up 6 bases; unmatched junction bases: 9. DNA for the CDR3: TGTGCCAGCAGCTTTAGCGGGGGACCCGGGGATACGCAGTATTTT. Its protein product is CASSFSGGPGDTQYF.

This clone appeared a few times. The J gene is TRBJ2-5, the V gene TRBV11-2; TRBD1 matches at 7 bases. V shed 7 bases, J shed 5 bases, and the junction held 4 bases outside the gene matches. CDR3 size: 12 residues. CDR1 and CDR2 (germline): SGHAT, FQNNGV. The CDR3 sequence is CASKGAGETQYF. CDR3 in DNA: TGTGCCAGCAAGGGGGCCGGGGAGACCCAGTACTTC. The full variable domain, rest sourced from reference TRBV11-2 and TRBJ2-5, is EAGVAQSPRYKIIEKRQSVAFWCNPISGHATLYWYQQILGQGPKLLIQFQNNGVVDDSQLPKDRFSAERLKGVDSTLKIQPAKLEDSAVYLCASKGAGETQYFGPGTRLLVL.

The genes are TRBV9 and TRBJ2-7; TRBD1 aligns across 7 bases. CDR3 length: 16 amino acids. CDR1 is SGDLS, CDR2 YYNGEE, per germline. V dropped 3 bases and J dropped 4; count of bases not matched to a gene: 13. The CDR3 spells CASSGLPGQRIYEQYF. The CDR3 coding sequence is TGTGCCAGCAGCGGTCTTCCGGGACAGAGAATATACGAGCAGTACTTC.

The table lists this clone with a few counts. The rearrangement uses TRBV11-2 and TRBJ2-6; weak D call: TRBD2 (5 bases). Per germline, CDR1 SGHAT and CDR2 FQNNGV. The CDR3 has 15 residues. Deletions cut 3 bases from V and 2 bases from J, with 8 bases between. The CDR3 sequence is CASSFFGAGANVLTF. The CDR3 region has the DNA TGTGCCAGCAGCTTCTTCGGGGCTGGGGCCAACGTCCTGACTTTC.

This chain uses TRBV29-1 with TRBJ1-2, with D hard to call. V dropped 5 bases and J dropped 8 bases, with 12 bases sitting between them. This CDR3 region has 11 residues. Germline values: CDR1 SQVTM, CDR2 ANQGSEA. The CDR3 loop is CSVYGEHGYTF. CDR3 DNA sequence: TGCAGCGTTTACGGGGAGCACGGCTACACCTTC.

CDR3 nucleotides: TGTGCCAGCAGCTTGATTGGCCAGGGCAGTAATTCACCCCTCCACTTT. As protein: CASSLIGQGSNSPLHF. The V gene is TRBV5-4, the J gene TRBJ1-6; tentatively, D is TRBD1 (5 bases). V was trimmed by 1 base and J by 6 bases, leaving 14 bases between them. Germline assignment: CDR1 SGHNT and CDR2 YYREEE (reference sequence). This CDR3 region has 16 residues.

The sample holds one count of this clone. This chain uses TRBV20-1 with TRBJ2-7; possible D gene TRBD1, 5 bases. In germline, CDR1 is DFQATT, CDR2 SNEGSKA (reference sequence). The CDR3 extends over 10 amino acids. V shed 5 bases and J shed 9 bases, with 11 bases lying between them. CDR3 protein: CSAFQGRQYF. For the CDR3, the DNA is TGCAGTGCTTTCCAGGGTCGGCAGTACTTC.